One TCR beta chain is described in this entry. Its matching antigen is unknown. The protocol was immunoSEQ multiplex PCR, while the TCRdb copy is restricted to in-frame clones and leaves out a portion. The repertoire holds 45,000 to 60,000 clones, with more than 75% as singletons. Time point defined: week 35, safety follow-up. In the vaccine, a single dose held 300 ug of the mutant IDH1 20-mer peptide, along with topical imiquimod. This specimen comes from a study of a mutant IDH1 vaccine in newly diagnosed glioma. Study background: Visit V12 happened at week 35; visit V13 happened at week 47.

The CDR3 runs to 14 residues. The V and J ends lost 7 bases and 0 bases respectively, with 10 bases between them. Germline CDR1 reads SGHVS; CDR2 reads FNYEAQ. The sequenced sample was PBMCs, obtained from a glioma patient whose treatment included an IDH1 peptide vaccine. This chain links TRBV7-6 with TRBJ1-3; D unclear. The TCR sequence derives from a woman in her 40s with glioma. Written as DNA, the CDR3 is TGTGCCAGCACTCCGGAGCTCTCTGGAAACACCATATATTTT. This encodes CASTPELSGNTIYF.